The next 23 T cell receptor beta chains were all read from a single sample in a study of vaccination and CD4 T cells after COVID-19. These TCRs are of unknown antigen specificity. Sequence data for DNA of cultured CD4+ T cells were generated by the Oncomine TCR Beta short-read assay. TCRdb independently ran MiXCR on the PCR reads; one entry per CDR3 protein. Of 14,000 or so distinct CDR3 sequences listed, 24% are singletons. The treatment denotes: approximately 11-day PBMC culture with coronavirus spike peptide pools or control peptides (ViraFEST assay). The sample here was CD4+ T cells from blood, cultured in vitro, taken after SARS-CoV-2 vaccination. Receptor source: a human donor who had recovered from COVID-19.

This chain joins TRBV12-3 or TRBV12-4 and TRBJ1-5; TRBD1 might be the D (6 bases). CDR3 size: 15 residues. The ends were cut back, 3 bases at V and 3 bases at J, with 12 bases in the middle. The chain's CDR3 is CASSFITGNNQPQHF. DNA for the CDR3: TGTGCCAGCAGTTTCATAACAGGGAACAATCAGCCCCAGCATTTT.

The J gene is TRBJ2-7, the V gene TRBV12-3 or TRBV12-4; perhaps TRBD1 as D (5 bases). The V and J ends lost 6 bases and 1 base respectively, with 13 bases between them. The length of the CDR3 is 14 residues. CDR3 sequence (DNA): TGTGCCAGCAGACCCGACAGTTCGTCCTACGAGCAGTACTTC. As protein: CASRPDSSSYEQYF.

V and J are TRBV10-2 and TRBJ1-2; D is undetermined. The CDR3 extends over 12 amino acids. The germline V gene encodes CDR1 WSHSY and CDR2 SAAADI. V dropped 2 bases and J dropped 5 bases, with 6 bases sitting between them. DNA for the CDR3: TGCGCCAGCAGTGAGCGTGGTTATGGCTACACCTTC. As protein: CASSERGYGYTF.

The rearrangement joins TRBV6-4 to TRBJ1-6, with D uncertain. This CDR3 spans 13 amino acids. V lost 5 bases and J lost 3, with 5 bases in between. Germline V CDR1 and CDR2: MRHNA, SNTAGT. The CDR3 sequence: CASSSGYNSPLHF. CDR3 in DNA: TGTGCCAGCAGTTCGGGCTATAATTCACCCCTCCACTTT.

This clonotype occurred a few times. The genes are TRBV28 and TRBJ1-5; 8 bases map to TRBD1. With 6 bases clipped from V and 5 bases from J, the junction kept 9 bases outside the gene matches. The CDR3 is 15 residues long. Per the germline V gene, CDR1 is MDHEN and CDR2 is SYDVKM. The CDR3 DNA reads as TGTGCCAGCAGACCCCCGCGGACAGGGTATCAGCCCCAGCATTTT. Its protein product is CASRPPRTGYQPQHF.

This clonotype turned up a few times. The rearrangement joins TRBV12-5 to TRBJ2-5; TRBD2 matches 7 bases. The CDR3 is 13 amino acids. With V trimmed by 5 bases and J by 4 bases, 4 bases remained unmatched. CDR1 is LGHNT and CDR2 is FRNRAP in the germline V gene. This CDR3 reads CASGPAGVETQYF. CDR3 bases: TGTGCTAGTGGTCCTGCGGGAGTAGAGACCCAGTACTTC.

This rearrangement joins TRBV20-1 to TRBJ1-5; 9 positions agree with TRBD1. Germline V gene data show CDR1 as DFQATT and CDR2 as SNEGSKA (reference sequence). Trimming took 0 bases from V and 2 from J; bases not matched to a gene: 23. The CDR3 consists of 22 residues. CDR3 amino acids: CSARDKWGQGRGGSVGNQPQHF. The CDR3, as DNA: TGCAGTGCTAGAGATAAGTGGGGACAGGGACGCGGGGGGTCAGTGGGCAATCAGCCCCAGCATTTT.

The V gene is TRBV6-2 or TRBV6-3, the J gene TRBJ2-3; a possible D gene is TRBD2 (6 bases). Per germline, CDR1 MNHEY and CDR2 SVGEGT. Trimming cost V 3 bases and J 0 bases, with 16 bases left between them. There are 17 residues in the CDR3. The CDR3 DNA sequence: TGTGCCAGCAGTTATGCGCGGGGTGGCGGAAGCACAGATACGCAGTATTTT. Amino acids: CASSYARGGGSTDTQYF.

The CDR3 here is CASSYTSGVSYEQYF. For the CDR3, the DNA is TGCGCCAGCAGCTACACTAGCGGGGTGAGCTACGAGCAGTACTTC. This rearrangement joins TRBV5-1 to TRBJ2-7; TRBD2 aligns across 10 bases. CDR1 SGHRS and CDR2 YFSETQ come from the germline V gene. The ends lost 3 bases at V and 3 bases at J; junction bases unmatched: 6. The length of the CDR3 is 15 residues.

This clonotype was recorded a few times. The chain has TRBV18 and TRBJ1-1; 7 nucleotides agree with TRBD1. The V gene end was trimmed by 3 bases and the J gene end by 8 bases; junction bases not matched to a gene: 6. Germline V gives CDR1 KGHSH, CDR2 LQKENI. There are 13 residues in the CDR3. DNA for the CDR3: TGTGCCAGCTCACCGACAGGGCCCGAAGAAGCTTTCTTT. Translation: CASSPTGPEEAFF. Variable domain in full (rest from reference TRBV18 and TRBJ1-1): NAGVMQNPRHLVRRRGQEARLRCSPMKGHSHVYWYRQLPEEGLKFMVYLQKENIIDESGMPKERFSAEFPKEGPSILRIQQVVRGDSAAYFCASSPTGPEEAFFGQGTRLTVV.

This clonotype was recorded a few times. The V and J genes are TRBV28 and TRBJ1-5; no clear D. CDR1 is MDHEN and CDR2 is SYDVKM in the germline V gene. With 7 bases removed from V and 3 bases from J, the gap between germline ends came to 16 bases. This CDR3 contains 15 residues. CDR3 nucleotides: TGTGCCAGCACCCTCCTTGAGGGATTCAATCAGCCCCAGCATTTT. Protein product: CASTLLEGFNQPQHF.

The chain's CDR3 is CASSYPIDYGWVKLTYEQYF. Written as DNA, the CDR3 is TGTGCCAGCAGTTACCCGATCGATTACGGATGGGTCAAATTAACCTACGAGCAGTACTTC. The rearrangement uses TRBV6-2 or TRBV6-3 and TRBJ2-7; no clear D. Germline V gives CDR1 MNHEY, CDR2 SVGEGT. CDR3 size: 20 residues. The V gene lost 2 bases and the J gene lost 2 bases, with 28 bases spanning the gap.

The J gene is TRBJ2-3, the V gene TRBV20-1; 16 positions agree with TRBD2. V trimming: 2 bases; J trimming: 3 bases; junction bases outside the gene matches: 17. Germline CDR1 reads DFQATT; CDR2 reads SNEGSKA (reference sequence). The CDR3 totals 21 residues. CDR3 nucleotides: TGCAGTGCTAGACGTCCGGGGGGCAGGGGACTAGCGGGAGGGCCGACAGATACGCAGTATTTT. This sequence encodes CSARRPGGRGLAGGPTDTQYF.

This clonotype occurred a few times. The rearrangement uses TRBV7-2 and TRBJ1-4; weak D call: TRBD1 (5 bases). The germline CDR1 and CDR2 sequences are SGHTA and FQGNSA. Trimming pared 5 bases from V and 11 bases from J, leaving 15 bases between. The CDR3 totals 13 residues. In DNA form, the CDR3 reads TGTGCCAGCAGCGTTAGGACACTCGAGAAACTGTTTTTT. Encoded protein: CASSVRTLEKLFF.

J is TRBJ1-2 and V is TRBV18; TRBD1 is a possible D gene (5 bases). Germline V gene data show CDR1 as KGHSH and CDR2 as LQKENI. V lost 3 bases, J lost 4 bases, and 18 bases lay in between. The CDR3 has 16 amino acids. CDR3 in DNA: TGTGCCAGCTCACCCGCAGGGACGGTAAAACGCTATGGCTACACCTTC. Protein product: CASSPAGTVKRYGYTF.

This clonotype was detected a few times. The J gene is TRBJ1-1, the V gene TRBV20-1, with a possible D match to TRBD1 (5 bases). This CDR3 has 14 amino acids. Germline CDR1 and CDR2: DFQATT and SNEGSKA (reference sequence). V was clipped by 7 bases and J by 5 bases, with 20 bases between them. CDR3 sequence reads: CSGRSVRGETEAFF. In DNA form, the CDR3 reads TGCAGTGGTCGGTCGGTTCGAGGGGAGACTGAAGCTTTCTTT.

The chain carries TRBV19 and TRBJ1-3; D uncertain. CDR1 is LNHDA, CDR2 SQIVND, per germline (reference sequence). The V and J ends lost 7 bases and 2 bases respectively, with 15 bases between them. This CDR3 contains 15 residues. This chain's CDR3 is CASTRLSGAGNTIYF. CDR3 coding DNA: TGTGCCAGTACCCGTCTCTCGGGAGCTGGAAACACCATATATTTT.

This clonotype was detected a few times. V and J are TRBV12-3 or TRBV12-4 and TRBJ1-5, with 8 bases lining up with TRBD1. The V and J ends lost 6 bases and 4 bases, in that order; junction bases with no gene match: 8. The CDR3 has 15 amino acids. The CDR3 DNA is TGTGCCAGCAGCCTAAGACAGGGGTCAAATCAGCCCCAGCATTTT. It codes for CASSLRQGSNQPQHF.

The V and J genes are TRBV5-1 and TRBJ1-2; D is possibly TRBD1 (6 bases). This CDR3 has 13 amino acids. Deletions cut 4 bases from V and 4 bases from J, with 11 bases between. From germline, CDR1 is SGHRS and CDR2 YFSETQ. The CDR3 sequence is CASSPDSPYGYTF. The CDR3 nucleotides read TGCGCCAGCAGCCCGGACAGCCCCTATGGCTACACCTTC.

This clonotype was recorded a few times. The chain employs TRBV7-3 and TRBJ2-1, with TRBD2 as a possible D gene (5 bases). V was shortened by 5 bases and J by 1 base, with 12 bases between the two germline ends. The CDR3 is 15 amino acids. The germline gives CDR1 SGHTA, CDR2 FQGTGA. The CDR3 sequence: CASSTTSRSYNEQFF. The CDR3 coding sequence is TGTGCCAGCAGCACAACTAGTCGGTCCTACAATGAGCAGTTCTTC.

The CDR3 region is CASSQGWGSTDTQYF. The DNA for the CDR3 is TGTGCCAGCAGCCAAGGTTGGGGGAGCACAGATACGCAGTATTTT. V is TRBV3-1 and J is TRBJ2-3; tentatively, D is TRBD1 or TRBD2 (5 bases each). The V gene lost 1 base and the J gene lost 0 bases, with 8 bases spanning the gap. The CDR3 totals 15 residues. Germline CDR1 is LGHDT and CDR2 is YNNKEL (reference sequence).

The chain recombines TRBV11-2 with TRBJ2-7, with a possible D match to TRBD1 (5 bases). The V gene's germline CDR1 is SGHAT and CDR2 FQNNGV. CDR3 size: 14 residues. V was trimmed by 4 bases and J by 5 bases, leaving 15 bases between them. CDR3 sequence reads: CASSSPHGANEQYF. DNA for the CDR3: TGTGCCAGCAGCTCCCCCCATGGGGCGAACGAGCAGTACTTC.

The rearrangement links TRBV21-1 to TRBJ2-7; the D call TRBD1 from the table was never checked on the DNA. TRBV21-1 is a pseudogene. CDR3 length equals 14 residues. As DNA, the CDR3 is TGTGCCAGCACCCCGGGACAGGGGGCCTACGAGCAGTACTTC. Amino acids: CASTPGQGAYEQYF.